These T cell receptor beta chains were read from a single sample in a study of T cell repertoires in cytomegalovirus infection. TCRdb fed the reads into MiXCR, producing one record per CDR3 protein. The sample shows 200,000 or so distinct CDR3 sequences, roughly 19% of them seen only once. Sequenced material: PBMCs. The origin of the receptors is a human donor in good health (CMV status not recorded). Some clones in this sample may be carry-over from other donors' samples. Both conserved end residues are part of each CDR3. A D gene is named only where the DNA matches it firmly. Clone size is shown for a subset of rows, as once, few, many or a class of expanded clone.

cdr3_aa: CASSFPPGQPQHF
cdr3_nt: TGTGCCAGCAGTTTCCCGCCCGGGCAGCCCCAGCATTTT
clone_size: few
j_call: TRBJ1-5
d_call: -
v_call: TRBV12-3/TRBV12-4

cdr3_aa: CATADQQGISGNTIYF
cdr3_nt: TGTGCCACAGCCGACCAACAGGGGATCTCTGGAAACACCATATATTTT
clone_size: -
j_call: TRBJ1-3
d_call: TRBD1
v_call: TRBV10-3

cdr3_aa: CASSNGDRLDEQYF
cdr3_nt: TGTGCCAGTAGTAATGGGGACAGATTGGACGAGCAGTACTTC
clone_size: -
j_call: TRBJ2-7
d_call: TRBD1
v_call: TRBV19

cdr3_aa: CASSQGDRGFNQPQHF
cdr3_nt: TGTGCCAGCAGCCAAGGGGACAGGGGATTCAATCAGCCCCAGCATTTT
clone_size: many
j_call: TRBJ1-5
d_call: TRBD1
v_call: TRBV7-2

cdr3_aa: CASSLAWGDEQYF
cdr3_nt: TGCGCCAGCAGCTTGGCTTGGGGGGACGAGCAGTACTTC
clone_size: -
j_call: TRBJ2-7
d_call: -
v_call: TRBV5-1

cdr3_aa: CASSTPGAGSAFF
cdr3_nt: TGTGCCAGCAGCACCCCCGGGGCGGGGAGCGCGTTCTTC
clone_size: -
j_call: TRBJ2-1
d_call: -
v_call: TRBV7-2

cdr3_aa: CASSLAVQGAGNTIYF
cdr3_nt: TGCGCCAGCAGCTTAGCCGTACAGGGAGCTGGAAACACCATATATTTT
clone_size: few
j_call: TRBJ1-3
d_call: -
v_call: TRBV5-1

cdr3_aa: CASSLLIGAGGPGDTQYF
cdr3_nt: TGTGCCAGCAGTCTGCTAATAGGGGCGGGAGGGCCTGGAGATACGCAGTATTTT
clone_size: many
j_call: TRBJ2-3
d_call: TRBD2
v_call: TRBV12-3/TRBV12-4

cdr3_aa: CASSYQMNTEAFF
cdr3_nt: TGTGCCAGTAGTTATCAGATGAACACTGAAGCTTTCTTT
clone_size: few
j_call: TRBJ1-1
d_call: -
v_call: TRBV19

cdr3_aa: CASSLEAGPAYGYTF
cdr3_nt: TGTGCCAGCAGCTTAGAGGCCGGGCCTGCTTATGGCTACACCTTC
clone_size: many
j_call: TRBJ1-2
d_call: -
v_call: TRBV7-6

cdr3_aa: CASSFNRDNEQFF
cdr3_nt: TGCGCCAGCAGCTTTAACAGGGACAATGAGCAGTTCTTC
clone_size: -
j_call: TRBJ2-1
d_call: -
v_call: TRBV5-1

cdr3_aa: CASTTGHIASNTEAFF
cdr3_nt: TGCGCCAGCACTACAGGGCACATCGCCTCGAACACTGAAGCTTTCTTT
clone_size: -
j_call: TRBJ1-1
d_call: -
v_call: TRBV5-1

cdr3_aa: CASSQVRTSYEQYF
cdr3_nt: TGTGCCAGCAGCCAAGTGCGGACTTCATACGAGCAGTACTTC
clone_size: few
j_call: TRBJ2-7
d_call: -
v_call: TRBV14

cdr3_aa: CASSLAAGSGQPQHF
cdr3_nt: TGTGCCAGCAGCTTAGCTGCGGGGTCCGGTCAGCCCCAGCATTTT
clone_size: -
j_call: TRBJ1-5
d_call: -
v_call: TRBV7-8

cdr3_aa: CARSFRRNTEAFF
cdr3_nt: TGTGCCAGAAGTTTCCGGCGCAACACTGAAGCTTTCTTT
clone_size: once
j_call: TRBJ1-1
d_call: -
v_call: TRBV28

cdr3_aa: CSAEGGRLYGYTF
cdr3_nt: TGCAGCGCCGAGGGGGGGCGGCTCTATGGCTACACCTTC
clone_size: once
j_call: TRBJ1-2
d_call: -
v_call: TRBV29-1

cdr3_aa: CASSQERVPGDEQFF
cdr3_nt: TGTGCCAGCAGCCAGGAGCGGGTCCCGGGGGATGAGCAGTTCTTC
clone_size: many
j_call: TRBJ2-1
d_call: -
v_call: TRBV3-1

cdr3_aa: CASSDPRYGYTF
cdr3_nt: TGTGCCAGCAGTGACCCCCGTTATGGCTACACCTTC
clone_size: few
j_call: TRBJ1-2
d_call: -
v_call: TRBV6-4

cdr3_aa: CASSPRDYNEQFF
cdr3_nt: TGTGCCAGCAGCCCAAGGGACTACAATGAGCAGTTCTTC
clone_size: -
j_call: TRBJ2-1
d_call: -
v_call: TRBV7-4

cdr3_aa: CASSAMILGTEAFF
cdr3_nt: TGTGCCAGCAGCGCGATGATACTGGGGACTGAAGCTTTCTTT
clone_size: few
j_call: TRBJ1-1
d_call: -
v_call: TRBV5-6